The sequence of this TCR beta chain was determined in a study of OX40 agonist ivuxolimab in advanced cancers. Whole-study findings and limits: Certain nonresponding patients likewise had low normalized T-cell clonal expansion.

J was trimmed by 4 bases and V by 5 bases; bases with no gene match: 8. The germline gives CDR1 LNHDA, CDR2 SQIVND (reference sequence). The CDR3 sequence is 15 residues long. The repertoire was sequenced with immunoSEQ multiplex PCR; TCRdb's copy has only in-frame clones and lacks some. Of roughly 34,000 clones detected, about 70% appear once; the ten largest clones hold approximately 20%. Turning to this clone: Its antigen is still unknown.

The cohort excluded patients with autoimmune disease history or systemic immunosuppression. V usage is TRBV19 and J usage is TRBJ2-5; 9 bases agree with TRBD1. The receptor comes from an adult with an advanced solid tumor such as melanoma, head and neck, liver or kidney cancer. The sample consisted of CD4+ or CD8+ T cells sorted from blood, taken in a trial of the OX40 agonist ivuxolimab. DNA of the CDR3: TGTGCCAGTAGTCGCGCCATGGGACAGGGAGAGACCCAGTACTTC. Translated, it gives CASSRAMGQGETQYF.